Shown below are 10 T cell receptor beta chains from a single sample sequenced in a study of beta chain features in type 1 diabetes. Every isolated RNA sample was fully reverse transcribed, so sequencing captured expressed TCRB transcripts. TCRdb's table, derived via immunoSEQ multiplex PCR, lists solely in-frame clones and lacks some. In the table there are hundreds of thousands of clones, roughly 30% of which are singletons. The sample was naive CD4+ T cells from blood. These receptors all come from a man in his late teens or twenties in good health.

The chain has TRBV7-9 and TRBJ2-1, with D perhaps TRBD2 (5 bases). The ends were cut back, 1 base at V and 2 bases at J, with 9 bases in the middle. Per the germline V gene, CDR1 is SEHNR and CDR2 is FQNEAQ (reference sequence). This CDR3 has 15 residues. Written as DNA, the CDR3 is TGTGCCAGCAGCTTAGGAGCGGCTACCTACAATGAGCAGTTCTTC. Translation gives CASSLGAATYNEQFF.

J is TRBJ2-3 and V is TRBV18, with 12 positions matching TRBD2. In germline, CDR1 is KGHSH, CDR2 LQKENI. This CDR3 spans 17 amino acids. The J segment lost 2 bases and the V segment lost 3 bases, leaving 6 bases of the junction unmatched. The CDR3 spells CASSPPSGRGNTDTQYF. The CDR3 DNA follows: TGTGCCAGCTCACCTCCTAGCGGGAGGGGGAACACAGATACGCAGTATTTT. The whole variable domain, filled in from reference TRBV18 and TRBJ2-3, reads NAGVMQNPRHLVRRRGQEARLRCSPMKGHSHVYWYRQLPEEGLKFMVYLQKENIIDESGMPKERFSAEFPKEGPSILRIQQVVRGDSAAYFCASSPPSGRGNTDTQYFGPGTRLTVL.

This rearrangement joins TRBV7-2 to TRBJ2-7, with 13 positions matching TRBD2. V was pared by 4 bases and J by 6 bases, with 6 bases of the junction left unmatched. The CDR3 contains 15 residues. CDR1 is SGHTA, CDR2 FQGNSA, per germline. CDR3 in DNA: TGTGCCAGCAGCTCCCGGACTAGCGGGAGAAGCGAGCAGTACTTC. As protein: CASSSRTSGRSEQYF.

This clone appeared a few times. The chain joins TRBV4-1 to TRBJ2-5; 9 bases agree with TRBD1. The CDR3 runs 15 residues. With V trimmed by 3 bases and J by 4 bases, 6 bases remained unmatched. The germline V gene encodes CDR1 MGHRA and CDR2 YSYEKL. For the CDR3, the DNA is TGCGCCAGCAGCCACCTGGACAGGGGTGGAGAGACCCAGTACTTC. Translated, it gives CASSHLDRGGETQYF.

This clone has a handful of counts. V usage is TRBV30 and J usage is TRBJ1-3; D unclear. V lost 5 bases, J lost 4 bases, and 6 bases lay in between. The length of the CDR3 is 11 residues. Germline V gene sequence: CDR1 GTSNPN, CDR2 SVGIG (reference sequence). In nucleotides, the CDR3 is TGTGCCTGGGGCCCGGGAAACACCATATATTTT. It yields the protein CAWGPGNTIYF. Variable domain in full (rest from reference TRBV30 and TRBJ1-3): SQTIHQWPATLVQPVGSPLSLECTVEGTSNPNLYWYRQAAGRGLQLLFYSVGIGQISSEVPQNLSASRPQDRQFILSSKKLLLSDSGFYLCAWGPGNTIYFGEGSWLTVV.

The genes are TRBV15 and TRBJ2-3; TRBD2 matches 10 bases. This CDR3 has 16 amino acids. Germline trimming cut 5 bases from V and 6 bases from J; bases unmatched to any gene: 11. Germline-derived CDR1 and CDR2 are LNHNV and YYDKDF (reference sequence). CDR3 sequence reads: CATSLSLAGVGDTQYF. In DNA form, the CDR3 reads TGTGCCACCAGCCTCTCCCTAGCGGGAGTAGGGGATACGCAGTATTTT.

This clone has more than one count but fewer than ten. The J gene is TRBJ2-5, the V gene TRBV25-1, with a weak D call TRBD2 (5 bases). This CDR3 comprises 14 residues. Germline-derived CDR1 and CDR2 are MGHDK and SYGVNS. Trimming took 3 bases from V and 9 from J, leaving 17 bases between them. CDR3 nucleotides: TGTGCCAGCAGTGATCCCCGGACTGGCGGGCCCCAGTACTTC. Its translation is CASSDPRTGGPQYF.

The rearrangement uses TRBV18 and TRBJ2-1; D perhaps matches TRBD2 (6 bases). This CDR3 is 15 amino acids long. The V and J ends lost 1 base and 5 bases respectively, with 12 bases between them. Germline loops: CDR1 KGHSH, CDR2 LQKENI. The CDR3 region has the DNA TGTGCCAGCTCACCACTGGGAGGTGGGGACAATGAGCAGTTCTTC. It is translated as CASSPLGGGDNEQFF.

This clone was seen a handful of times. The chain couples TRBV6-1 to TRBJ2-5, with D possibly being TRBD1 (6 bases). This CDR3 has 14 residues. V was shortened by 4 bases and J by 2 bases, with 11 bases between the two germline ends. Germline V gene lookup returns CDR1 MNHNS and CDR2 SASEGT. The chain's CDR3 is CASSVPDRQETQYF. The CDR3 bases are TGTGCCAGCAGTGTACCCGACAGGCAAGAGACCCAGTACTTC.

This clone was counted between two and nine times. The chain has TRBV4-2 and TRBJ2-6, with D hard to call. The CDR3 is 16 residues long. With 0 bases removed from V and 2 bases from J, the gap between germline ends came to 8 bases. The germline V gene encodes CDR1 LGHNA and CDR2 YNFKEQ. The CDR3 DNA follows: TGTGCCAGCAGCCAAGATCTTTGGGCTGGGGCCAACGTCCTGACTTTC. Protein: CASSQDLWAGANVLTF.